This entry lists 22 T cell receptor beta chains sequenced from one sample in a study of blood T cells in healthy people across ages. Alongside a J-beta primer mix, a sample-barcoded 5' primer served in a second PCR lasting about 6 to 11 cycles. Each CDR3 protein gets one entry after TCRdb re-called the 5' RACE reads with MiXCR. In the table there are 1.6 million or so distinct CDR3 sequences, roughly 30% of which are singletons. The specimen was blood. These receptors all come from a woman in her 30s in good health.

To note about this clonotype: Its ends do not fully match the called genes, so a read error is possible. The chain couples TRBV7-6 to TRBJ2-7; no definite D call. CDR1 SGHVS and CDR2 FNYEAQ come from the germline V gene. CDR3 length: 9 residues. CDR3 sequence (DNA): TGTGCCAGCAGCTCGATACCAAGGTTC. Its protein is CASSSIPRF.

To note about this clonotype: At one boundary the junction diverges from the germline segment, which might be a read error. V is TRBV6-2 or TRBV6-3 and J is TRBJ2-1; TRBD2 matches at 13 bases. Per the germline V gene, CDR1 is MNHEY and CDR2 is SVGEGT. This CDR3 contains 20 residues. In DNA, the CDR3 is TGTGCCAGCAGTTACTCGCAGAAACTAGCGGGGGGGCCAGCCTACAGTGAGCAGTTCTTC. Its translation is CASSYSQKLAGGPAYSEQFF.

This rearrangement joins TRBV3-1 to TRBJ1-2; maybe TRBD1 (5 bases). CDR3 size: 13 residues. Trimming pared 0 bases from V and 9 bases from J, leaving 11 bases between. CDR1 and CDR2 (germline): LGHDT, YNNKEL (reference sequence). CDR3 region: CASSQDLGGSYTF. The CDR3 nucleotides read TGTGCCAGCAGCCAAGATCTCGGGGGTAGCTACACCTTC.

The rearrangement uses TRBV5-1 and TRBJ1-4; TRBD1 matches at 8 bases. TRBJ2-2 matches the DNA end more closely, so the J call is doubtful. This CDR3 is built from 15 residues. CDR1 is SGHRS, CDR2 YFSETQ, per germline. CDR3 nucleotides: TGCGCCAGCAGCCCAGGGGGCGTGCATCGCGGGGAGCTGTTTTTT. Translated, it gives CASSPGGVHRGELFF.

The DNA of the CDR3 is TGTGCCAGCAGTTCGAGAATGGGCAGGGGCGGCGACGAGCAGTACTTC. Amino acid sequence: CASSSRMGRGGDEQYF. This chain uses TRBV6-1 with TRBJ2-7; D is perhaps TRBD1 (6 bases). The CDR3 extends over 16 amino acids. The germline V and J ends were trimmed by 5 bases and 5 bases, with 22 bases remaining between them. CDR1 is MNHNS and CDR2 is SASEGT in the germline V gene.

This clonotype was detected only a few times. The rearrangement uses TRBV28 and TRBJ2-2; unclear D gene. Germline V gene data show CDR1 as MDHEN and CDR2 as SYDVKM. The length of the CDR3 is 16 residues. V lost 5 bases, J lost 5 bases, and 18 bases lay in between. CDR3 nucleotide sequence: TGTGCCAGCAGTCAAAGGACCGGCGCGGTAACCGGGGAGCTGTTTTTT. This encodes CASSQRTGAVTGELFF.

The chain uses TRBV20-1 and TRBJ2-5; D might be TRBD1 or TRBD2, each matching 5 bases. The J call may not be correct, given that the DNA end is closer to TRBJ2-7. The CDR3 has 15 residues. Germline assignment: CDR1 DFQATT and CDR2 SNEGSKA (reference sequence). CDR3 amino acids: CSAGDSGRSSYEQYF. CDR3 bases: TGCAGTGCTGGGGATTCGGGACGGAGCTCCTACGAGCAGTACTTC.

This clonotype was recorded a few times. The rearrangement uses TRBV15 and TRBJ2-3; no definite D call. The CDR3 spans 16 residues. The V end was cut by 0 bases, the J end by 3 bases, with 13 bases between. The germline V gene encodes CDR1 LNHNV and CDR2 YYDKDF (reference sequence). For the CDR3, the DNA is TGTGCCACCAGCAGAGAAGTGTGGAGCTCGACAGATACGCAGTATTTT. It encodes CATSREVWSSTDTQYF.

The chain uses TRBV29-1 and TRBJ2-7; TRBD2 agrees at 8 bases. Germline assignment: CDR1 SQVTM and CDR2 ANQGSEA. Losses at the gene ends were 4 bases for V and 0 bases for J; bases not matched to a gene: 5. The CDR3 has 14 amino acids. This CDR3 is CSVGSGSGSYEQYF. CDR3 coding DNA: TGCAGCGTTGGGAGCGGGAGTGGCTCCTACGAGCAGTACTTC.

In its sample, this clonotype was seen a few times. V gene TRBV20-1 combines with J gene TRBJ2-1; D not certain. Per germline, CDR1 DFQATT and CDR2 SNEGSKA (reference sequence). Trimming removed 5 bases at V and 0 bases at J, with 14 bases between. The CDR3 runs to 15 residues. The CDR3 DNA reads TGCAGTGCTTTCTCCGCTTATAGCTCCTACAATGAGCAGTTCTTC. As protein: CSAFSAYSSYNEQFF.

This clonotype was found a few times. CDR3: CASSYLGAGPKGQFF. The CDR3 DNA is TGTGCCAGCAGTTACTTGGGGGCAGGCCCAAAGGGGCAGTTCTTC. The V and J genes are TRBV6-2 or TRBV6-3 and TRBJ2-1, with a possible D match to TRBD1 (6 bases). CDR1 and CDR2 from the germline V gene are MNHEY and SVGEGT. Deletions cut 1 base from V and 12 bases from J, with 19 bases between. The CDR3 length is 15 residues.

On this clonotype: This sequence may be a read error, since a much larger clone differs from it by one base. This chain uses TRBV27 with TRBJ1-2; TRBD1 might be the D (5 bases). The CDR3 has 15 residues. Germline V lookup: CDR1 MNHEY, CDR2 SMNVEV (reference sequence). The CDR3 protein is CTSKSRDRSLRGYTF. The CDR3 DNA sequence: TGTACCAGCAAGTCGCGGGACCGATCTCTTCGAGGCTACACCTTC.

As DNA, the CDR3 is TGTGCCAGCAGCATTTACAGGGGGGAGCAGTACTTC. Protein sequence: CASSIYRGEQYF. The J gene is TRBJ2-7, the V gene TRBV7-2; 8 nucleotides line up with TRBD1. This CDR3 has 12 amino acids. V lost 5 bases to trimming and J lost 7 bases; unmatched junction nucleotides: 4. Germline V gives CDR1 SGHTA, CDR2 FQGNSA.

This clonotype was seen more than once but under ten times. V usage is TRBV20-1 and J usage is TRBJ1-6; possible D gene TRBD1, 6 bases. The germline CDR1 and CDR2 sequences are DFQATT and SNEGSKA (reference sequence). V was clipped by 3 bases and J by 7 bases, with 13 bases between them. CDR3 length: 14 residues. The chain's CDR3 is CSASRDTANSPLHF. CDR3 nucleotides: TGCAGTGCTAGTAGGGACACCGCCAATTCACCCCTCCACTTT.

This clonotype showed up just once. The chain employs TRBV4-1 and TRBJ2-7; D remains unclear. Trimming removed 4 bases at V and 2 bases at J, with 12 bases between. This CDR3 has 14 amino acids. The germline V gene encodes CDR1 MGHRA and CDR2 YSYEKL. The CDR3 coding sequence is TGCGCCAGCAGCCGAGTCAAGTCTGCCTACGAGCAGTACTTC. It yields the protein CASSRVKSAYEQYF.

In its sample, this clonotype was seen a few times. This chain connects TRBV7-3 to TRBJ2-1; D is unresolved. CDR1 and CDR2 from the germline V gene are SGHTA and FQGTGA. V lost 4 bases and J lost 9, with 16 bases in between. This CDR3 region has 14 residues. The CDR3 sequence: CASSSSRGVGEQFF. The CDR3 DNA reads TGTGCCAGCAGCTCTTCCCGAGGAGTGGGTGAGCAGTTCTTC.

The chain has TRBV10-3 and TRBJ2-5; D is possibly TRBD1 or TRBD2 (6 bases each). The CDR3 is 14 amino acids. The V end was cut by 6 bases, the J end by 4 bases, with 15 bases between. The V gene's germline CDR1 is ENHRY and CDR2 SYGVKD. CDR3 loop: CAIRRGERGETQYF. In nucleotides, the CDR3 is TGTGCCATCAGGAGGGGGGAGAGGGGAGAGACCCAGTACTTC.

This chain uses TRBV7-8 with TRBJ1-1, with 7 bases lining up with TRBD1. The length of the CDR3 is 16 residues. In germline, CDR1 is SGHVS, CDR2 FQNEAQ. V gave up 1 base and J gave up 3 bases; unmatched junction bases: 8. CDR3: CASSLVQGTLDTEAFF. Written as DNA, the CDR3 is TGTGCCAGCAGCTTAGTACAGGGGACGTTGGACACTGAAGCTTTCTTT.

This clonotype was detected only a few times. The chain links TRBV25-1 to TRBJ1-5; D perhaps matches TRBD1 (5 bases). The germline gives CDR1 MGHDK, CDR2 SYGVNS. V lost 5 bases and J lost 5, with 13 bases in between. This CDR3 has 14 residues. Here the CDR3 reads CASSRVGGDQPQHF. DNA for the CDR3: TGTGCCAGCAGTCGAGTGGGGGGGGATCAGCCCCAGCATTTT.

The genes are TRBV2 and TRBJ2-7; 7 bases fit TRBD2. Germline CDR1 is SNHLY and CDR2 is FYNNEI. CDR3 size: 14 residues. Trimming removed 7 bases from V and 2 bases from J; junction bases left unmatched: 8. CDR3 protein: CASKRAAGAYEQYF. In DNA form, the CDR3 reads TGTGCCAGCAAAAGGGCCGCGGGGGCCTACGAGCAGTACTTC.

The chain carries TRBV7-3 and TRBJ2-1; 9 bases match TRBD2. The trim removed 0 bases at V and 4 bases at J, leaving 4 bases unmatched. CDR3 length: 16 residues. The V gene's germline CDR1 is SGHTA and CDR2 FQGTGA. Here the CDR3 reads CASSLTGTSLYNEQFF. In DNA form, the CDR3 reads TGTGCCAGCAGCTTAACCGGGACTAGCCTATACAATGAGCAGTTCTTC.

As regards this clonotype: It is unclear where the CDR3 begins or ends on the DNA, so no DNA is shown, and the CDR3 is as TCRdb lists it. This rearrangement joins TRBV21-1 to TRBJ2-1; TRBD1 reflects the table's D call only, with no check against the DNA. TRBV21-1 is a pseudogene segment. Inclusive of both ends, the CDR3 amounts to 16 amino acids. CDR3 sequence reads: CASSKVGGGNNNEQFF.